This T cell receptor (beta chain) appears in the sequencing data of a study of tumor and adjacent non-tumor tissue in lung cancer. The overall study: There were 11 to 12 adenocarcinoma, a couple of squamous cell carcinoma and 1 small cell lung cancer cases. Study findings and constraints: In normal lung, the top 100 clones were significantly more dominant than in tumor. Compared with tumor, normal lung showed significantly lower TCR diversity.

TCRbeta libraries were built with three rounds of nested PCR, modified from ARM-PCR. One entry per CDR3 protein results from TCRdb running MiXCR on the multiplex PCR reads. The sample has about 80,000 distinct CDR3 sequences; around 70% are singletons. No cell sorting was done before RNA was extracted from the tissue. Trimming removed 6 bases from V and 0 bases from J, with 9 bases in between. Germline assignment: CDR1 ENHRY and CDR2 SYGVKD. This CDR3 spans 14 amino acids. This clonotype was seen many times. Its antigen is undetermined. Sequenced input: lung tumor tissue. The chain recombines TRBV10-3 with TRBJ2-1; D is unresolved. The origin of this receptor is a woman between 65 and 79 years old with non-small cell lung cancer. The CDR3 loop is CAIRETHSYNEQFF. The DNA of the CDR3 is TGTGCCATCAGAGAAACTCACTCCTACAATGAGCAGTTCTTC.